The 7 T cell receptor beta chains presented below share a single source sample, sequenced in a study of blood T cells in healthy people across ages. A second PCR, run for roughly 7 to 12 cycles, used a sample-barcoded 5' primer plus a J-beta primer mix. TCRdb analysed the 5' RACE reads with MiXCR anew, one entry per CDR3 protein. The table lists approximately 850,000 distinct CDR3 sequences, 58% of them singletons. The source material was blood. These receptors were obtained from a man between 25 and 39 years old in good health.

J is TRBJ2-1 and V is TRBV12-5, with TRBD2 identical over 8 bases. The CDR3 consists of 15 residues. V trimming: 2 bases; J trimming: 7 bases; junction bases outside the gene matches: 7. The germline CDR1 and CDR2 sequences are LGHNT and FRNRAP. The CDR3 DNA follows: TGTGCTAGTGGTTTGTCCCTAGCGGGTCCTAATGAGCAGTTCTTC. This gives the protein CASGLSLAGPNEQFF.

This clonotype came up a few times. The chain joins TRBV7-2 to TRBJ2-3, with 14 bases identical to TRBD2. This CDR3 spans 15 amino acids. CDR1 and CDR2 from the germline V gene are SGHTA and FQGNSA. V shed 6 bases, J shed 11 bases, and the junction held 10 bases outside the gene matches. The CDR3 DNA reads TGTGCCAGCAGTACCGGGACTAGCGGGAGTAGGATGCAGTATTTT. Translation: CASSTGTSGSRMQYF.

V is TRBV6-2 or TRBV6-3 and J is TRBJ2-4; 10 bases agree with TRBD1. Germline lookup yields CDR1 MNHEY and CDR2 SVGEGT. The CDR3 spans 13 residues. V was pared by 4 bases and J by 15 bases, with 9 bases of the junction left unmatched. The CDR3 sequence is CASSSWDRGYGYF. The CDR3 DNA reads TGTGCCAGCAGTTCCTGGGACAGGGGATATGGGTACTTC.

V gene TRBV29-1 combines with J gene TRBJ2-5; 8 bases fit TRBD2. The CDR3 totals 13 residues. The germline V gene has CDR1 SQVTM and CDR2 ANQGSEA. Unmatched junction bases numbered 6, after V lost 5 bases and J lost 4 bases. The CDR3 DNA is TGCAGCGTTTCCACTAGCGGAGTAGAGACCCAGTACTTC. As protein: CSVSTSGVETQYF.

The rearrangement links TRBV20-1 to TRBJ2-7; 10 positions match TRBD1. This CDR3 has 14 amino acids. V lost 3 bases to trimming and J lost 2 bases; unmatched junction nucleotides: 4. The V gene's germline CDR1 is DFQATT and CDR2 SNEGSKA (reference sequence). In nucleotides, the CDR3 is TGCAGTGCTAGGAGGGACAGGGGTCCCTACGAGCAGTACTTC. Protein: CSARRDRGPYEQYF.

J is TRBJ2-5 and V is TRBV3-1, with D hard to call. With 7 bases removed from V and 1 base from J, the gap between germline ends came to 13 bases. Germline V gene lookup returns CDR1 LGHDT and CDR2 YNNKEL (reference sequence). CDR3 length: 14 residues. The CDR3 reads CASTRGTSQETQYF. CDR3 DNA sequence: TGTGCCAGCACCCGAGGAACCAGCCAAGAGACCCAGTACTTC.

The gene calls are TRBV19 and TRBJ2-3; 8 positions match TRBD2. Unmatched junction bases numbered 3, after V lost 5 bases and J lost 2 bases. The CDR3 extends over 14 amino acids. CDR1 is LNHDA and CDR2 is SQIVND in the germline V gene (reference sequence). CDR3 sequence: CASSLAGPTDTQYF. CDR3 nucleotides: TGTGCCAGTAGTTTAGCGGGACCCACAGATACGCAGTATTTT.